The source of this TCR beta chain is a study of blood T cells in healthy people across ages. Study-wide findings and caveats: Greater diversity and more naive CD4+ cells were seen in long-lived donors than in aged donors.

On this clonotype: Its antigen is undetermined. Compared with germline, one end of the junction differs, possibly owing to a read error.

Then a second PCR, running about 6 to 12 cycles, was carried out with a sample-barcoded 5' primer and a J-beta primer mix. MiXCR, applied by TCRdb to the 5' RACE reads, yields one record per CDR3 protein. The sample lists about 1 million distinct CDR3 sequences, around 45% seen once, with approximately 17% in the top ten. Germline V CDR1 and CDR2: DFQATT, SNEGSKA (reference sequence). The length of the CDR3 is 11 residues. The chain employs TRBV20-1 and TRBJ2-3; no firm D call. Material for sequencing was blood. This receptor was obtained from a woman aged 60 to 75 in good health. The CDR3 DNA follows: TGCGGTGCTCCAGAGGCAGCTACGCAGTATTTT. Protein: CGAPEAATQYF.